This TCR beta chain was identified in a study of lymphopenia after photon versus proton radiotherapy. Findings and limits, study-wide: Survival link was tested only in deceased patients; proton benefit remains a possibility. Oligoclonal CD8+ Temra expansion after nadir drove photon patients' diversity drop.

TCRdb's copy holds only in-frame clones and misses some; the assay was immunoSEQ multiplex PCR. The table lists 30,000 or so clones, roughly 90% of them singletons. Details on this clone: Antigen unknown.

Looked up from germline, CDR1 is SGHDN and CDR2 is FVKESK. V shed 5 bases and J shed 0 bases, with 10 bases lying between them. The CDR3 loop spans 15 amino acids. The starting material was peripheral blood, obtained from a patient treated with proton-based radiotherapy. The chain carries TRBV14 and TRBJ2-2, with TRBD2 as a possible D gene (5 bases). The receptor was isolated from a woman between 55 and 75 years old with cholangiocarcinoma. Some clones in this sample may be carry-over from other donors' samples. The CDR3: CASSYDYPNTGELFF. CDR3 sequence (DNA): TGTGCCAGCAGCTATGACTACCCGAACACCGGGGAGCTGTTTTTT.